The 30 T cell receptor beta chains in this list originate from one sample, sequenced in a study of blood T cell repertoires in COVID-19 (dated by TCRdb to 2019 to 2021). Libraries came from the immunoSEQ multiplex PCR assay. The clones in this table, taken by TCRdb from immuneACCESS, are in-frame only. Not every clone is retained; where verified, under half of the shortfall comes from an unresolved V gene, and the cause of the rest is unknown. Recorded for this sample are roughly 32,000 clones; roughly 80% of them occurred a single time. Clones ranked in the top ten supply about a sixth of the sample. Sequenced input: peripheral blood. The receptor source for this set is a human donor in a cohort sampled during active COVID-19.

The gene calls are TRBV6-2 or TRBV6-3 and TRBJ1-5; 7 bases line up with TRBD1. J lost 6 bases, V lost 6 bases, and 8 bases had no gene match. The CDR3 covers 14 residues. The V gene's germline CDR1 is MNHEY and CDR2 SVGEGT. The CDR3 here is CASSDGQVAQPQHF. As DNA, the CDR3 is TGTGCCAGCAGCGATGGACAGGTGGCTCAGCCCCAGCATTTT.

V gene TRBV6-2 or TRBV6-3 combines with J gene TRBJ2-5, with D maybe TRBD2 (6 bases). The CDR3 sequence is 18 residues long. The ends were cut back, 3 bases at V and 5 bases at J, with 25 bases in the middle. The germline V gene encodes CDR1 MNHEY and CDR2 SVGEGT. The CDR3 is CASSYSRSRLGPGETQYF. CDR3 nucleotides: TGTGCCAGCAGTTATTCTAGGTCGAGACTAGGACCAGGGGAGACCCAGTACTTC.

This clone turned up a few times. The rearrangement joins TRBV24-1 to TRBJ1-5, with a possible D match to TRBD1 (5 bases). The CDR3 has 16 amino acids. Germline-derived CDR1 and CDR2 are KGHDR and SFDVKD. The V end lost 4 bases, the J end lost 3 bases, and 15 bases lay between the germline ends. The CDR3 protein is CATSDPRRGDNQPQHF. Written as DNA, the CDR3 is TGTGCCACCAGTGACCCCCGGAGGGGTGACAATCAGCCCCAGCATTTT.

The V gene is TRBV15, the J gene TRBJ2-7, with TRBD2 as a possible D gene (6 bases). The V gene's germline CDR1 is LNHNV and CDR2 YYDKDF (reference sequence). The CDR3 sequence is 13 residues long. Trimming took 0 bases from V and 9 from J, leaving 12 bases between them. The DNA of the CDR3 is TGTGCCACCAGCAGAGATCGGAGGGAAAGGCAGTACTTC. It translates to CATSRDRRERQYF.

The J gene is TRBJ2-5, the V gene TRBV6-5, with D perhaps TRBD1 (5 bases). Germline V gene lookup returns CDR1 MNHEY and CDR2 SVGAGI. This CDR3 has 15 amino acids. V was shortened by 4 bases and J by 3 bases, with 15 bases between the two germline ends. In DNA form, the CDR3 reads TGTGCCAGCAGTTTGCTATCAGGGCGCGAAGAGACCCAGTACTTC. Translated: CASSLLSGREETQYF.

V gene TRBV27 combines with J gene TRBJ2-1; TRBD2 might be the D (5 bases). Germline V gene sequence: CDR1 MNHEY, CDR2 SMNVEV (reference sequence). V dropped 6 bases and J dropped 5 bases, with 20 bases sitting between them. This CDR3 contains 16 residues. The CDR3 bases are TGTGCCAGCAGCAGAATAGCGTTAGAGGTAAACAATGAGCAGTTCTTC. Amino acids: CASSRIALEVNNEQFF.

This clone came up once. This chain links TRBV2 with TRBJ2-5, with D possibly being TRBD2 (5 bases). The CDR3 has 12 amino acids. CDR1 SNHLY and CDR2 FYNNEI come from the germline V gene. V was trimmed by 2 bases and J by 5 bases, leaving 6 bases between them. The CDR3 coding sequence is TGTGCCAGCAGTGAAACTAGGGAGACCCAGTACTTC. This codes for CASSETRETQYF.

The chain couples TRBV7-2 to TRBJ2-1; D perhaps matches TRBD2 (6 bases). This CDR3 has 13 residues. Germline V lookup: CDR1 SGHTA, CDR2 FQGNSA. With 5 bases removed from V and 9 bases from J, the gap between germline ends came to 14 bases. The CDR3 loop is CASSTTSTGEQFF. The CDR3 region has the DNA TGTGCCAGCAGCACGACTAGTACCGGTGAGCAGTTCTTC.

There are a few counts of this clone. V is TRBV6-5 and J is TRBJ2-2; no clear D. V lost 10 bases to trimming and J lost 1 base, with 10 bases between them. The germline CDR1 and CDR2 sequences are MNHEY and SVGAGI. CDR3 length: 13 amino acids. The CDR3 protein is CATRFGNTGELFF. DNA of the CDR3: TGTGCCACCCGCTTCGGGAACACCGGGGAGCTGTTTTTT.

This clone was recorded a few times. The chain links TRBV18 to TRBJ2-7; the D gene is possibly TRBD2 (6 bases). The CDR3 length is 15 residues. V was trimmed by 3 bases and J by 1 base, leaving 13 bases between them. Per the germline V gene, CDR1 is KGHSH and CDR2 is LQKENI. CDR3 coding DNA: TGTGCCAGCTCACCCGCTAGCGCACCTTCCTACGAGCAGTACTTC. Translation: CASSPASAPSYEQYF. The whole variable domain, filled in from reference TRBV18 and TRBJ2-7, reads NAGVMQNPRHLVRRRGQEARLRCSPMKGHSHVYWYRQLPEEGLKFMVYLQKENIIDESGMPKERFSAEFPKEGPSILRIQQVVRGDSAAYFCASSPASAPSYEQYFGPGTRLTVT.

The chain couples TRBV7-2 to TRBJ2-7; 10 bases line up with TRBD1. The germline V gene encodes CDR1 SGHTA and CDR2 FQGNSA. V shed 3 bases, J shed 0 bases, and the junction held 2 bases outside the gene matches. The CDR3 spans 15 residues. CDR3 in DNA: TGTGCCAGCAGCTTCGGGACAGGGGCCTCCTACGAGCAGTACTTC. It is translated as CASSFGTGASYEQYF.

The rearrangement uses TRBV15 and TRBJ2-7; D not certain. Germline V CDR1 and CDR2: LNHNV, YYDKDF (reference sequence). Trimming took 1 base from V and 6 from J, leaving 4 bases between them. The CDR3 loop spans 11 amino acids. CDR3 residues: CATSRASEQYF. The CDR3 coding sequence is TGTGCCACCAGCAGAGCCAGCGAGCAGTACTTC.

This clone was recorded only once. This chain links TRBV6-2 or TRBV6-3 with TRBJ2-3, with D unresolved. Trimming cost V 6 bases and J 3 bases, with 7 bases left between them. Germline V gene sequence: CDR1 MNHEY, CDR2 SVGEGT. The CDR3 runs 12 residues. The CDR3 protein is CASSPTTDTQYF. Written as DNA, the CDR3 is TGTGCCAGCAGCCCCACTACAGATACGCAGTATTTT.

This sequence joins TRBV6-1 and TRBJ1-1, with D unresolved. There are 14 residues in the CDR3. CDR1 is MNHNS and CDR2 is SASEGT in the germline V gene. The V gene lost 3 bases and the J gene lost 4 bases, with 12 bases spanning the gap. CDR3 nucleotide sequence: TGTGCCAGCAGTGACGGATGGGCGGGCACTGAAGCTTTCTTT. Its translation is CASSDGWAGTEAFF.

V usage is TRBV7-2 and J usage is TRBJ2-1; possible D gene TRBD2, 6 bases. V lost 3 bases to trimming and J lost 9 bases, with 18 bases between them. Germline V gene data show CDR1 as SGHTA and CDR2 as FQGNSA. The CDR3 is 15 residues long. The CDR3 here is CASSLSSGSLFEQFF. The CDR3, as DNA: TGTGCCAGCAGCTTGTCCTCCGGGAGTTTATTTGAGCAGTTCTTC.

This chain links TRBV7-3 with TRBJ2-1, with 11 bases fitting TRBD2. The CDR3 runs 17 residues. CDR1 and CDR2 from the germline V gene are SGHTA and FQGTGA. V was pared by 3 bases and J by 3 bases, with 7 bases of the junction left unmatched. The DNA for the CDR3 is TGTGCCAGCAGCTTCTCCCCCGGGACTAGCGGCTACAATGAGCAGTTCTTC. Its translation: CASSFSPGTSGYNEQFF.

This rearrangement joins TRBV5-4 to TRBJ2-1; 12 positions agree with TRBD1. The CDR3 runs 15 residues. V shed 4 bases and J 5 bases; nucleotides not matched to a gene: 4. CDR1 is SGHNT, CDR2 YYREEE, per germline (reference sequence). CDR3 sequence: CASSTRDRGHNEQFF. The DNA of the CDR3 is TGTGCCAGCAGCACCCGGGACAGGGGGCACAATGAGCAGTTCTTC. The variable domain in full, completed from reference TRBV5-4 and TRBJ2-1, reads ETGVTQSPTHLIKTRGQQVTLRCSSQSGHNTVSWYQQALGQGPQFIFQYYREEENGRGNFPPRFSGLQFPNYSSELNVNALELDDSALYLCASSTRDRGHNEQFFGPGTRLTVL.

This chain joins TRBV27 and TRBJ1-1; TRBD1 might be the D (6 bases). The CDR3 covers 14 residues. V was trimmed by 8 bases and J by 4 bases, leaving 17 bases between them. Germline assignment: CDR1 MNHEY and CDR2 SMNVEV (reference sequence). The CDR3 spells CASALGGRATEAFF. CDR3 sequence (DNA): TGTGCCAGCGCCCTAGGGGGGAGGGCCACTGAAGCTTTCTTT.

The chain has TRBV19 and TRBJ2-1; 10 nucleotides agree with TRBD2. V shed 4 bases and J 8 bases; nucleotides not matched to a gene: 8. The CDR3 totals 15 residues. CDR1 LNHDA and CDR2 SQIVND come from the germline V gene (reference sequence). The CDR3 region is CASSTGLAVWDEQFF. The DNA for the CDR3 is TGTGCCAGTAGTACAGGACTAGCGGTGTGGGATGAGCAGTTCTTC.

The V call is TRBV25-1, the J call TRBJ2-1; 9 bases are shared with TRBD1. The germline V gene has CDR1 MGHDK and CDR2 SYGVNS. The length of the CDR3 is 13 residues. Trimming at V came to 5 bases and at J to 9 bases, leaving 5 bases not matched to a gene. The CDR3 here is CASSRDRASEQFF. As DNA, the CDR3 is TGTGCCAGCAGTCGGGACAGGGCCTCTGAGCAGTTCTTC.

The gene calls are TRBV9 and TRBJ1-2; no clear D gene. V was cut by 4 bases and J by 8 bases, with 12 bases left in between. There are 12 residues in the CDR3. Germline CDR1 is SGDLS and CDR2 is YYNGEE. The CDR3 here is CASSSSRVGYTF. CDR3 coding DNA: TGTGCCAGCAGCTCTAGCCGGGTGGGCTACACCTTC.

This chain joins TRBV20-1 and TRBJ2-1, with 8 nucleotides matching TRBD1. The CDR3 is made up of 15 amino acids. V shed 3 bases and J 4 bases; nucleotides not matched to a gene: 8. Per germline, CDR1 DFQATT and CDR2 SNEGSKA (reference sequence). This CDR3 reads CSASFYRGSYNEQFF. Written as DNA, the CDR3 is TGCAGTGCTAGTTTTTACAGGGGGAGTTACAATGAGCAGTTCTTC.

This clone has only one observation. The chain uses TRBV29-1 and TRBJ2-4; D unclear. The CDR3 runs 13 residues. Germline loops: CDR1 SQVTM, CDR2 ANQGSEA. The germline V and J ends were trimmed by 8 bases and 0 bases, with 11 bases remaining between them. In nucleotides, the CDR3 is TGCAGCCTTACTCCGGTAGCCAAAAACATTCAGTACTTC. Protein: CSLTPVAKNIQYF. Based on the CDR3 plus reference TRBV29-1 and TRBJ2-4, the full variable domain is SAVISQKPSRDICQRGTSLTIQCQVDSQVTMMFWYRQQPGQSLTLIATANQGSEATYESGFVIDKFPISRPNLTFSTLTVSNMSPEDSSIYLCSLTPVAKNIQYFGAGTRLSVL.

The chain carries TRBV18 and TRBJ2-3; TRBD2 agrees at 9 bases. Per the germline V gene, CDR1 is KGHSH and CDR2 is LQKENI. This CDR3 spans 15 amino acids. The J segment lost 5 bases and the V segment lost 4 bases, leaving 7 bases of the junction unmatched. The CDR3 loop is CASSRRGRVEDTQYF. The CDR3 region has the DNA TGTGCCAGCTCACGCCGCGGGAGGGTAGAAGATACGCAGTATTTT.

CDR3 in amino acids: CASSPTGTGANVLTF. CDR3 nucleotides: TGTGCCAGCAGCCCTACAGGGACTGGGGCCAACGTCCTGACTTTC. The rearrangement links TRBV2 to TRBJ2-6; weak D call: TRBD1 (6 bases). CDR1 SNHLY and CDR2 FYNNEI come from the germline V gene. The CDR3 runs to 15 residues. V lost 6 bases, J lost 2 bases, and 11 bases lay in between.

This clone was counted between two and nine times. The V call is TRBV3-1 (or the pseudogene TRBV3-2), the J call TRBJ1-1; 8 nucleotides align to TRBD1. Germline loops: CDR1 LGHDT, CDR2 YNNKEL (reference sequence). The V and J ends lost 4 bases and 1 base, in that order; junction bases with no gene match: 5. The CDR3 is made up of 15 amino acids. The CDR3 sequence: CASSRRQGQNTEAFF. In DNA, the CDR3 is TGTGCCAGCAGCCGGCGACAGGGGCAGAACACTGAAGCTTTCTTT.

The CDR3 spells CASSTGSGVDQPQHF. The CDR3 DNA follows: TGTGCCAGTAGTACCGGGTCAGGGGTCGATCAGCCCCAGCATTTT. The chain employs TRBV19 and TRBJ1-5, with a weak D call TRBD1 (6 bases). The CDR3 runs 15 residues. The V gene lost 4 bases and the J gene lost 5 bases, with 15 bases spanning the gap. Germline CDR1 is LNHDA and CDR2 is SQIVND (reference sequence).

The chain joins TRBV18 to TRBJ2-3; no firm D call. Germline lookup yields CDR1 KGHSH and CDR2 LQKENI. CDR3 size: 13 residues. Trimming took off 3 bases at V and 6 bases at J, with 10 bases between the two ends. Here the CDR3 reads CASSPTSSDTQYF. The CDR3 DNA follows: TGTGCCAGCTCACCGACTTCATCCGATACGCAGTATTTT.

CDR3 amino acids: CASSFSVNYGYTF. DNA for the CDR3: TGTGCCAGCAGTTTTTCCGTTAACTATGGCTACACCTTC. V gene TRBV27 combines with J gene TRBJ1-2; no definite D call. Per the germline V gene, CDR1 is MNHEY and CDR2 is SMNVEV (reference sequence). V was cut by 3 bases and J by 1 base, with 6 bases left in between. The CDR3 extends over 13 amino acids.

This chain uses TRBV25-1 with TRBJ2-7; 8 bases agree with TRBD1. With 4 bases clipped from V and 7 bases from J, the junction kept 6 bases outside the gene matches. The CDR3 is made up of 13 amino acids. Germline CDR1 and CDR2: MGHDK and SYGVNS. In DNA, the CDR3 is TGTGCCAGCAGTGGGCAGGGGGCCACAGAGCAGTACTTC. Residues: CASSGQGATEQYF.